The 22 T cell receptor beta chains below come from one sample, sequenced in a study of cytomegalovirus exposure and HLA in healthy donors. PCR primers comprised 60 Vbeta and 13 Jbeta primers. Clones were sequenced by immunoSEQ multiplex PCR, and TCRdb holds only the in-frame ones, with some missing. This table has about 94,000 clones, more than 75% appearing once. The material sequenced was PBMCs. Receptor source: a woman aged 55-75 years in good health and CMV-seronegative.

This clone showed up just a few times. The V and J genes are TRBV27 and TRBJ2-1; 11 bases match TRBD2. CDR3 length: 16 residues. With 6 bases clipped from V and 4 bases from J, the junction kept 8 bases outside the gene matches. CDR1 and CDR2 from the germline V gene are MNHEY and SMNVEV (reference sequence). The CDR3 is CASRSLAGGPYNEQFF. CDR3 bases: TGTGCCAGCAGGTCTTTAGCGGGAGGGCCTTACAATGAGCAGTTCTTC.

This clone was counted once. The J gene is TRBJ2-7, the V gene TRBV28; 11 bases line up with TRBD1. The length of the CDR3 is 15 residues. Germline V gene lookup returns CDR1 MDHEN and CDR2 SYDVKM. After removal of 6 bases from V and 3 bases from J, the junction contained 7 bases not matched to a gene. CDR3 sequence: CASSLSGTGGYEQYF. Here the CDR3 DNA reads TGTGCCAGCAGCCTGTCTGGGACAGGGGGCTACGAGCAGTACTTC.

This clone has only one observation. The chain links TRBV7-2 to TRBJ1-2; 7 nucleotides line up with TRBD1. The V and J ends lost 4 bases and 6 bases, in that order; junction bases with no gene match: 8. This CDR3 spans 14 amino acids. Germline CDR1 is SGHTA and CDR2 is FQGNSA. The CDR3: CASSSADRAHGYTF. In nucleotides, the CDR3 is TGTGCCAGCAGCTCCGCAGACAGGGCCCATGGCTACACCTTC.

CDR3 in DNA: TGTGCCAGCAGCCCCGACAGGTTCTACACTGAAGCTTTCTTT. Its translation is CASSPDRFYTEAFF. The chain is built from TRBV11-2 and TRBJ1-1; maybe TRBD1 (6 bases). The CDR3 extends over 14 amino acids. V lost 5 bases to trimming and J lost 3 bases, with 13 bases between them. Germline V gene lookup returns CDR1 SGHAT and CDR2 FQNNGV.

This clone has only one observation. The chain employs TRBV7-9 and TRBJ2-1; tentatively, D is TRBD2 (6 bases). This CDR3 is built from 13 residues. Germline loops: CDR1 SEHNR, CDR2 FQNEAQ (reference sequence). Trimming took off 5 bases at V and 9 bases at J, with 14 bases between the two ends. As DNA, the CDR3 is TGTGCCAGCAGCCCTAGCGCGGTGGGTGAGCAGTTCTTC. Translated: CASSPSAVGEQFF.

The V and J genes are TRBV6-6 and TRBJ1-5, with D possibly being TRBD1 (6 bases). The CDR3 contains 15 residues. Germline CDR1 is MNHNY and CDR2 is SVGAGI (reference sequence). The V end was cut by 0 bases, the J end by 5 bases, with 11 bases between. This CDR3 reads CASSYSLAGDQPQHF. In DNA form, the CDR3 reads TGTGCCAGCAGTTACTCATTGGCAGGGGATCAGCCCCAGCATTTT.

The chain combines TRBV28 with TRBJ2-2; 7 nucleotides agree with TRBD2. This CDR3 is built from 16 residues. The germline gives CDR1 MDHEN, CDR2 SYDVKM. The V segment lost 9 bases and the J segment 5 bases; nucleotides outside the gene matches: 15. CDR3 amino acids: CASGGPSGGATGELFF. In nucleotides, the CDR3 is TGTGCCAGTGGTGGACCTAGCGGTGGAGCAACCGGGGAGCTGTTTTTT. Supplemented by reference TRBV28 and TRBJ2-2, the full variable domain reads DVKVTQSSRYLVKRTGEKVFLECVQDMDHENMFWYRQDPGLGLRLIYFSYDVKMKEKGDIPEGYSVSREKKERFSLILESASTNQTSMYLCASGGPSGGATGELFFGEGSRLTVL.

V gene TRBV7-9 combines with J gene TRBJ1-2; D gene uncertain. The CDR3 consists of 13 residues. V was shortened by 3 bases and J by 4 bases, with 9 bases between the two germline ends. CDR1 SEHNR and CDR2 FQNEAQ come from the germline V gene (reference sequence). The CDR3 bases are TGTGCCAGCAGCTTGAGGCAGACCTATGGCTACACCTTC. This translates into CASSLRQTYGYTF.

This chain links TRBV6-5 with TRBJ1-2, with 9 bases aligning to TRBD1. After removal of 6 bases from V and 11 bases from J, the junction contained 7 bases not matched to a gene. The CDR3 loop spans 12 amino acids. CDR1 is MNHEY and CDR2 is SVGAGI in the germline V gene. CDR3 amino acids: CASRPGQGIYTF. Written as DNA, the CDR3 is TGTGCCAGCAGACCGGGACAGGGAATTTACACCTTC.

The V call is TRBV30, the J call TRBJ2-7; 12 positions agree with TRBD1. The germline V gene has CDR1 GTSNPN and CDR2 SVGIG (reference sequence). This CDR3 has 15 residues. Germline trimming cut 6 bases from V and 2 bases from J; bases unmatched to any gene: 8. The CDR3 sequence is CACGLRDRGPYEQYF. The CDR3 DNA follows: TGTGCCTGTGGTTTGAGGGACAGGGGGCCCTACGAGCAGTACTTC.

The gene calls are TRBV7-2 and TRBJ2-1; TRBD2 matches at 14 bases. The germline gives CDR1 SGHTA, CDR2 FQGNSA. The V and J ends lost 3 bases and 10 bases, in that order; junction bases with no gene match: 8. This CDR3 region has 16 residues. The CDR3 nucleotides read TGTGCCAGCAGCTTTCCGGGACTAGCGGGAGTAAGGGAGCAGTTCTTC. Translating gives CASSFPGLAGVREQFF. The full variable domain, its missing parts supplied by reference TRBV7-2 and TRBJ2-1, is GAGVSQSPSNKVTEKGKDVELRCDPISGHTALYWYRQSLGQGLEFLIYFQGNSAPDKSGLPSDRFSAERTGGSVSTLTIQRTQQEDSAVYLCASSFPGLAGVREQFFGPGTRLTVL.

V gene TRBV5-1 combines with J gene TRBJ1-6; a weak D match, TRBD1 (6 bases). In germline, CDR1 is SGHRS, CDR2 YFSETQ. The CDR3 has 14 amino acids. With 0 bases removed from V and 8 bases from J, the gap between germline ends came to 9 bases. The CDR3 here is CASSLAGADSPLHF. The CDR3 DNA reads TGCGCCAGCAGCTTGGCAGGGGCGGATTCACCCCTCCACTTT.

The chain combines TRBV21-1 with TRBJ2-7; TRBD2, the D gene given by the table, was not confirmed from the DNA. TRBV21-1 is a listed pseudogene. The CDR3 spans 14 residues. DNA for the CDR3: TGTGCCAGCAGCGGGAGGGTACTAGACTACGAGCAGTACTTC. Its translation is CASSGRVLDYEQYF.

This clone was counted once. V usage is TRBV6-6 and J usage is TRBJ1-4, with 10 positions matching TRBD1. V shed 7 bases, J shed 7 bases, and the junction held 3 bases outside the gene matches. The germline gives CDR1 MNHNY, CDR2 SVGAGI (reference sequence). The CDR3 totals 13 residues. The chain's CDR3 is CASNGQGVEKLFF. The CDR3 nucleotides read TGTGCCAGCAATGGACAGGGGGTTGAAAAACTGTTTTTT.

This clone was picked up one time. The chain uses TRBV28 and TRBJ2-5; 9 nucleotides align to TRBD2. The CDR3 is 18 residues long. V shed 5 bases and J 5 bases; nucleotides not matched to a gene: 18. Germline V CDR1 and CDR2: MDHEN, SYDVKM. The CDR3 DNA reads TGTGCCAGCAGTCTCCTGACCCCAAGCGGGAGGAGAGGGGAGACCCAGTACTTC. This gives the protein CASSLLTPSGRRGETQYF.

This clone was observed a handful of times. The J gene is TRBJ1-1, the V gene TRBV4-3, with a weak D call TRBD1 (6 bases). The CDR3 length is 16 residues. Trimming removed 0 bases from V and 5 bases from J, with 16 bases in between. Germline V gene data show CDR1 as LGHNA and CDR2 as YSLEER. The CDR3 loop reads CASSQDVQGSATEAFF. The CDR3 DNA is TGCGCCAGCAGCCAAGATGTACAGGGAAGTGCAACTGAAGCTTTCTTT.

V is TRBV5-4 and J is TRBJ2-2, with 8 bases that match TRBD2. Per the germline V gene, CDR1 is SGHNT and CDR2 is YYREEE (reference sequence). With V trimmed by 6 bases and J by 7 bases, 11 bases remained unmatched. This CDR3 spans 15 amino acids. As DNA, the CDR3 is TGTGCCAGCACCGTAGCGGGACTGAGGGGCGGGGAGCTGTTTTTT. This encodes CASTVAGLRGGELFF.

This sequence joins TRBV7-7 and TRBJ1-1, with 9 bases lining up with TRBD1. The germline V gene has CDR1 SSHAT and CDR2 FNYEAQ (reference sequence). The CDR3 has 20 residues. V trimming: 2 bases; J trimming: 0 bases; junction bases outside the gene matches: 16. CDR3 residues: CASSLNKAVTGGIMNTEAFF. The CDR3 DNA is TGTGCCAGCAGCTTAAATAAAGCTGTAACAGGGGGCATAATGAACACTGAAGCTTTCTTT. Based on the CDR3 plus reference TRBV7-7 and TRBJ1-1, the full variable domain is GAGVSQSPRYKVTKRGQDVTLRCDPISSHATLYWYQQALGQGPEFLTYFNYEAQPDKSGLPSDRFSAERPEGSISTLTIQRTEQRDSAMYRCASSLNKAVTGGIMNTEAFFGQGTRLTVV.

This chain uses TRBV28 with TRBJ2-7; 12 bases fit TRBD1. In germline, CDR1 is MDHEN, CDR2 SYDVKM. Trimming took 2 bases from V and 5 from J; bases not matched to a gene: 4. The CDR3 is made up of 15 amino acids. The CDR3 loop is CASSLGGQGAHEQYF. The CDR3 bases are TGTGCCAGCAGTTTAGGGGGACAGGGGGCCCACGAGCAGTACTTC. Full variable domain (remainder filled in from reference TRBV28 and TRBJ2-7): DVKVTQSSRYLVKRTGEKVFLECVQDMDHENMFWYRQDPGLGLRLIYFSYDVKMKEKGDIPEGYSVSREKKERFSLILESASTNQTSMYLCASSLGGQGAHEQYFGPGTRLTVT.

The chain is built from TRBV29-1 and TRBJ2-1, with unresolved D. CDR3 length equals 15 residues. V lost 6 bases, J lost 3 bases, and 18 bases lay in between. Germline CDR1 and CDR2: SQVTM and ANQGSEA. The CDR3 nucleotides are TGCAGCGTGGTGACTCCCGCCATGGGCTACAATGAGCAGTTCTTC. Translation gives CSVVTPAMGYNEQFF.

The V gene is TRBV10-3, the J gene TRBJ1-1, with a tentative D call TRBD1 (5 bases). V lost 7 bases and J lost 1, with 7 bases in between. This CDR3 is 12 amino acids long. The germline V gene encodes CDR1 ENHRY and CDR2 SYGVKD. The CDR3 here is CAITTGNTEAFF. As DNA, the CDR3 is TGTGCCATCACCACAGGGAACACTGAAGCTTTCTTT.

This chain connects TRBV6-5 to TRBJ2-3; the D gene is possibly TRBD2 (7 bases). Germline loops: CDR1 MNHEY, CDR2 SVGAGI. Trimming shortened V by 8 bases and J by 5 bases, and 20 bases separated the two germline ends. The CDR3 length is 15 residues. The CDR3 reads CASALITGGQDTQYF. The CDR3 nucleotides read TGTGCCAGCGCCTTAATCACGGGGGGCCAAGATACGCAGTATTTT.